This passage covers 15 T cell receptor beta chains from one sample sequenced in a study of cytomegalovirus exposure and HLA in healthy donors. Primers for the PCR totalled 60 Vbeta and 13 Jbeta. The repertoire was sequenced with immunoSEQ multiplex PCR; TCRdb's copy has only in-frame clones and lacks some. This table has 85,000 to 130,000 clones, over 60% appearing once. Sequenced sample: PBMCs. These receptors originate from a woman aged 18-29 years in good health and CMV-seropositive.

The chain employs TRBV7-8 and TRBJ2-7; 12 bases line up with TRBD1. This CDR3 comprises 14 residues. V lost 5 bases to trimming and J lost 7 bases; unmatched junction nucleotides: 6. Germline V lookup: CDR1 SGHVS, CDR2 FQNEAQ. The CDR3 nucleotides are TGTGCCAGCAGCCCGGGACAGGGGGCAATAGAGCAGTACTTC. As protein: CASSPGQGAIEQYF.

CDR3 sequence (DNA): TGTGCCAGCACTTCGGGACTAGCCCGCGAGCAGTACTTC. Translating gives CASTSGLAREQYF. The chain uses TRBV5-8 and TRBJ2-7; 9 bases agree with TRBD2. CDR1 SGHTS and CDR2 YDEGEE come from the germline V gene. The CDR3 has 13 amino acids. Trimming at V came to 6 bases and at J to 6 bases, leaving 7 bases not matched to a gene.

This clone has just a few counts. The V call is TRBV6-1, the J call TRBJ1-5; the match to TRBD1 covers 8 bases. J lost 7 bases, V lost 8 bases, and 7 bases had no gene match. This CDR3 is 13 amino acids long. The V gene's germline CDR1 is MNHNS and CDR2 SASEGT. Here the CDR3 DNA reads TGTGCCAGCGGGCAGGGGGCTGTGCAGCCCCAGCATTTT. Translated, it gives CASGQGAVQPQHF.

The chain joins TRBV5-6 to TRBJ2-3, with 11 positions matching TRBD2. The CDR3 spans 15 residues. In germline, CDR1 is SGHDT, CDR2 YYEEEE. The junction had 3 bases not matched to a gene; V was cut back by 4 bases and J by 2 bases. The CDR3 region is CASSPGLAVTDTQYF. DNA of the CDR3: TGTGCCAGCAGCCCGGGACTAGCGGTCACAGATACGCAGTATTTT.

V is TRBV6-1 and J is TRBJ2-7; the match to TRBD2 covers 8 bases. The CDR3 is 15 residues long. The trim removed 4 bases at V and 2 bases at J, leaving 7 bases unmatched. CDR1 MNHNS and CDR2 SASEGT come from the germline V gene. CDR3 sequence: CASSGLGTRAYEQYF. For the CDR3, the DNA is TGTGCCAGCAGTGGGCTCGGGACTAGGGCCTACGAGCAGTACTTC.

The chain couples TRBV7-2 to TRBJ1-2; D is unresolved. V lost 2 bases and J 3 bases, leaving 10 bases between the germline ends. The CDR3 consists of 14 residues. CDR1 is SGHTA and CDR2 is FQGNSA in the germline V gene. The CDR3 here is CASSLISGYYGYTF. Written as DNA, the CDR3 is TGTGCCAGCAGCTTAATTTCCGGTTACTATGGCTACACCTTC.

This chain links TRBV18 with TRBJ1-2; D not certain. V was pared by 1 base and J by 13 bases, with 16 bases between. The CDR3 is 13 amino acids. CDR1 and CDR2 from the germline V gene are KGHSH and LQKENI. CDR3 nucleotide sequence: TGTGCCAGCTCACCACTACAGACGAGTTTTCGCACCTTC. This gives the protein CASSPLQTSFRTF.

The V call is TRBV5-1, the J call TRBJ2-1, with D perhaps matching TRBD1 (6 bases). The ends were cut back, 3 bases at V and 4 bases at J, with 8 bases in the middle. CDR1 is SGHRS and CDR2 is YFSETQ in the germline V gene. The CDR3 has 13 amino acids. The CDR3 nucleotides are TGCGCCAGCAGCTCGGACAGTTACAATGAGCAGTTCTTC. Its translation is CASSSDSYNEQFF. Looking up the rest from reference TRBV5-1 and TRBJ2-1 gives the full variable domain: KAGVTQTPRYLIKTRGQQVTLSCSPISGHRSVSWYQQTPGQGLQFLFEYFSETQRNKGNFPGRFSGRQFSNSRSEMNVSTLELGDSALYLCASSSDSYNEQFFGPGTRLTVL.

This rearrangement joins TRBV7-3 to TRBJ2-1, with 10 bases that match TRBD2. The CDR3 is 16 residues long. Germline loops: CDR1 SGHTA, CDR2 FQGTGA. Losses at the gene ends were 2 bases for V and 2 bases for J; bases not matched to a gene: 3. CDR3 amino acids: CASSLGAGGPYNEQFF. For the CDR3, the DNA is TGTGCCAGCAGCTTAGGAGCGGGAGGGCCCTACAATGAGCAGTTCTTC.

V is TRBV4-1 and J is TRBJ2-2; D unresolved. V was trimmed by 8 bases and J by 4 bases, leaving 8 bases between them. The CDR3 sequence is 12 residues long. The germline V gene has CDR1 MGHRA and CDR2 YSYEKL. The CDR3 nucleotides are TGCGCCAGCCAAGAGGTCACCGGGGAGCTGTTTTTT. As protein: CASQEVTGELFF.

In this sample, this clone turned up a few times. This sequence joins TRBV4-1 and TRBJ2-7; 8 bases are shared with TRBD2. V gave up 0 bases and J gave up 3 bases; unmatched junction bases: 7. Germline CDR1 and CDR2: MGHRA and YSYEKL. The CDR3 length is 16 residues. The chain's CDR3 is CASSQEYGLAGYEQYF. For the CDR3, the DNA is TGCGCCAGCAGCCAAGAGTATGGGCTAGCGGGCTACGAGCAGTACTTC.

V is TRBV28 and J is TRBJ1-2; 7 bases map to TRBD1. The CDR3 consists of 16 residues. Germline V gene data show CDR1 as MDHEN and CDR2 as SYDVKM. V gave up 5 bases and J gave up 8 bases; unmatched junction bases: 17. The CDR3 spells CASSQSGGRIEYGYTF. The CDR3 bases are TGTGCCAGCAGTCAGTCAGGGGGGAGGATAGAATACGGCTACACCTTC.

The chain employs TRBV4-1 and TRBJ2-1, with TRBD2 matching 9 bases. The CDR3 is 18 amino acids. CDR1 MGHRA and CDR2 YSYEKL come from the germline V gene. With V trimmed by 7 bases and J by 3 bases, 16 bases remained unmatched. The CDR3 loop is CASTPKGMREGLYNEQFF. DNA for the CDR3: TGCGCCAGCACCCCGAAGGGAATGCGGGAGGGCCTCTACAATGAGCAGTTCTTC.

This clone was seen only a few times. The chain couples TRBV2 to TRBJ2-1; 12 nucleotides agree with TRBD2. The CDR3 extends over 15 amino acids. The germline CDR1 and CDR2 sequences are SNHLY and FYNNEI. Germline trimming cut 6 bases from V and 8 bases from J; bases unmatched to any gene: 8. DNA of the CDR3: TGTGCCAGCAGCAAGACTAGCGGGAGTATCTATGAGCAGTTCTTC. This gives the protein CASSKTSGSIYEQFF.

The chain links TRBV14 to TRBJ2-1; D not certain. The ends were cut back, 3 bases at V and 3 bases at J, with 15 bases in the middle. Germline CDR1 is SGHDN and CDR2 is FVKESK. This CDR3 comprises 16 residues. CDR3 DNA: TGTGCCAGCAGCCATCCCGGGTCCTCCGGCTACAATGAGCAGTTCTTC. Translated: CASSHPGSSGYNEQFF.